This TCR beta chain was sequenced during a study of blood T cell repertoires in COVID-19. Study background: The samples span acute and convalescent COVID-19 from the United States, Italy and Spain. Sample material is recorded as cDNA or gDNA derived from T cells, B-cell-depleted T cells, or PBMCs.

CDR3 length equals 15 residues. Trimming left V 6 bases short and J 0 bases short, with 11 bases between. Germline V lookup: CDR1 SNHLY, CDR2 FYNNEI. As handled by the study authors: It was from reference gene primer amplification that nucleated cell counts were estimated. This table comes from immunoSEQ multiplex PCR, and its TCRdb copy is limited to in-frame clones, with some not included. V and J calls and clone size follow that table, whereas D and trimming were derived from the DNA. The data show over 250,000 clones, over 75% seen once. J is TRBJ2-2 and V is TRBV2; a possible D gene is TRBD2 (5 bases). Material: peripheral blood. This clonotype was sampled from a woman aged 45 to 65 with acute or convalescent COVID-19. CDR3 in DNA: TGTGCCAGCAGCCCCGACTATCCGAACACCGGGGAGCTGTTTTTT. Translating gives CASSPDYPNTGELFF.